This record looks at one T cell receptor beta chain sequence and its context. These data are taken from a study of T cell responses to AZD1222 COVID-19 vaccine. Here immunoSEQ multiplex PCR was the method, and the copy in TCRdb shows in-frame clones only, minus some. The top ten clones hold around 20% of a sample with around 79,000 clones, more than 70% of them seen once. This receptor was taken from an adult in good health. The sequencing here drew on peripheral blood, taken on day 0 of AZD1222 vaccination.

This CDR3 reads CASSGTGGSGQPQHF. Written as DNA, the CDR3 is TGTGCCAGCAGCGGCACAGGGGGCAGTGGACAGCCCCAGCATTTT. V is TRBV5-5 and J is TRBJ1-5; TRBD1 matches at 9 bases. The CDR3 runs to 15 residues. Germline V gene data show CDR1 as SGHKS and CDR2 as YYEKEE (reference sequence). V lost 4 bases to trimming and J lost 7 bases; unmatched junction nucleotides: 9.